This T cell receptor beta chain was recovered during a study of T cells in Graves' hyperthyroidism and ophthalmopathy. The table lists this clonotype with many counts. Researchers took RNA transcripts and amplified the TCR beta CDR3 regions from them. A set of HTBI primers served as the primers for a first-round RT-PCR of the TCR CDR3. TCRdb re-analysed the multiplex PCR reads in MiXCR, keeping a single row per CDR3 protein. There are 350,000 or so distinct CDR3 sequences in the sample; approximately 18% occur only once, and about 16% lies in the top ten. The study included ophthalmopathy patients with Clinical Activity Score at least 3, NOSPECS grade at least 4 and duration under 3 months. The CDR3 totals 16 residues. CDR1 and CDR2 from the germline V gene are MNHNS and SASEGT. J was trimmed by 1 base and V by 1 base; bases with no gene match: 1.

The gene calls are TRBV6-1 and TRBJ2-6; 7 bases line up with TRBD1. Sequencing was performed on blood. This receptor was obtained from a woman in her 40s with Graves' ophthalmopathy. CDR3 nucleotide sequence: TGTGCCAGCAGTGAAGAGACAGGGTCTGGGGCCAACGTCCTGACTTTC. It specifies CASSEETGSGANVLTF.